This T cell receptor (beta chain) was obtained from a study of human T cells and chemical hapten exposure. Regarding the study as a whole: PT1 expanded TCR counts and patch test score were linked, and their correlation was positive.

Time point indicated: patch test 2, 6 weeks after DPC sensitization. The treatment here: therapeutic diphenylcyclopropenone sensitization with weekly scalp DPC. At every patch-test visit, blood was drawn before the patch test was applied. Alopecia patients, 18 to 70 years old and DPC-suitable, served as donors. This clonotype appeared many times. Its antigen is currently unknown. Unique molecular identifiers were attached to individual cDNA molecules within the library. In TCRdb, the RACE reads were re-called with MiXCR into one record per CDR3 protein. Of about 85,000 distinct CDR3 sequences in the sample, approximately 10% were seen once. The CDR3 is 18 amino acids. V was cut by 6 bases and J by 3 bases, with 26 bases left in between. The germline gives CDR1 MNHEY, CDR2 SVGEGT.

This chain joins TRBV6-2 or TRBV6-3 and TRBJ1-1; D is perhaps TRBD1 (5 bases). The sequence came from a man between 18 and 29 years old with alopecia areata. Some clones in this sample may be carry-over from other donors' samples. The sample was whole blood, taken in connection with sensitization to the hapten diphenylcyclopropenone (DPC). In DNA form, the CDR3 reads TGTGCCAGCAGCCCACCGACAGAATTCACCCTGCAGGACACTGAAGCTTTCTTT. It is translated as CASSPPTEFTLQDTEAFF.